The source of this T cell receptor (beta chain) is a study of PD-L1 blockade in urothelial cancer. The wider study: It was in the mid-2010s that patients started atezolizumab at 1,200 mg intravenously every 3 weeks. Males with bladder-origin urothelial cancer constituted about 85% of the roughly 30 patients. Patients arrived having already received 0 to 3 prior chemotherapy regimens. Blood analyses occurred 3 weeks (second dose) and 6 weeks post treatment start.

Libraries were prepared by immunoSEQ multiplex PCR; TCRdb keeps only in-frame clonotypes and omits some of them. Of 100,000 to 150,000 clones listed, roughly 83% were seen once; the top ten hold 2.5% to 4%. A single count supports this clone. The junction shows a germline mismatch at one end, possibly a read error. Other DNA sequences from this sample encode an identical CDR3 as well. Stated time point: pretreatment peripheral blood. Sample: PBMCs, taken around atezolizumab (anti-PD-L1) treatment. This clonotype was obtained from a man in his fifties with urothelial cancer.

The CDR3 sequence is CASTRTTGSYEQYF. The CDR3 coding sequence is TGTGCCAGCACCCGAACGACAGGCTCCTACGAGCAATACTTC. The genes are TRBV6-1 and TRBJ2-7; maybe TRBD1 (6 bases). The germline V gene has CDR1 MNHNS and CDR2 SASEGT. This CDR3 has 14 amino acids.